Below are 27 T cell receptor beta chains sequenced from a single sample in a study of T-cell reconstitution after alpha-beta-depleted transplantation in children. The library targeted TCRbeta and was prepared with unique molecular identifiers. TCRdb recomputed calls from the PCR reads with MiXCR, one row per CDR3 protein. Among 670,000 or so distinct CDR3 sequences listed, around 13% were seen once. Material: PBMCs, obtained before TCRalphabeta/CD19-depleted stem cell transplant. All receptors come from a girl aged 2 to 10 with congenital amegakaryocytic thrombocytopenia, due to receive a stem cell transplant.

This clonotype was seen at least ten times. J is TRBJ2-1 and V is TRBV5-1; no reliable D call. Germline V gene sequence: CDR1 SGHRS, CDR2 YFSETQ. This CDR3 comprises 15 residues. Trimming shortened V by 0 bases and J by 0 bases, and 7 bases separated the two germline ends. CDR3 nucleotides: TGCGCCAGCAGCTTGGGTCCAGACTCCTACAATGAGCAGTTCTTC. It encodes CASSLGPDSYNEQFF. Based on the CDR3 plus reference TRBV5-1 and TRBJ2-1, the full variable domain is KAGVTQTPRYLIKTRGQQVTLSCSPISGHRSVSWYQQTPGQGLQFLFEYFSETQRNKGNFPGRFSGRQFSNSRSEMNVSTLELGDSALYLCASSLGPDSYNEQFFGPGTRLTVL.

Points on this clonotype: This may be a read error: a much more frequent sequence differs by one nucleotide. This chain uses TRBV20-1 with TRBJ2-1; the match to TRBD2 covers 8 bases. The trim removed 5 bases at V and 5 bases at J, leaving 11 bases unmatched. The length of the CDR3 is 15 residues. The germline V gene encodes CDR1 DFQATT and CDR2 SNEGSKA (reference sequence). The CDR3 reads CSAGNWGLGNNEQFF. The CDR3 DNA sequence: TGCAGTGCTGGCAATTGGGGACTAGGAAACAATGAGCAGTTCTTC.

This clonotype was seen more than once but under ten times. The gene calls are TRBV5-1 and TRBJ2-1; 9 bases fit TRBD1. With 2 bases clipped from V and 8 bases from J, the junction kept 8 bases outside the gene matches. Germline V gene lookup returns CDR1 SGHRS and CDR2 YFSETQ. The CDR3 covers 15 residues. The CDR3: CASSFGGTGRDEQFF. The CDR3 bases are TGCGCCAGCAGCTTTGGCGGGACAGGGAGGGATGAGCAGTTCTTC.

In its sample, this clonotype was seen many times. V is TRBV5-1 and J is TRBJ2-2; D unresolved. V lost 4 bases and J lost 3, with 13 bases in between. This CDR3 comprises 15 residues. Germline V lookup: CDR1 SGHRS, CDR2 YFSETQ. In DNA, the CDR3 is TGCGCCAGCAGCCAAATAGAAAAGGACACCGGGGAGCTGTTTTTT. As protein: CASSQIEKDTGELFF.

V is TRBV20-1 and J is TRBJ2-7, with D perhaps given as TRBD1 or TRBD2 (5 bases each). The germline gives CDR1 DFQATT, CDR2 SNEGSKA (reference sequence). V was cut by 5 bases and J by 3 bases, with 11 bases left in between. CDR3 length: 12 amino acids. This chain's CDR3 is CSASRDDYEQYF. The CDR3 DNA sequence: TGCAGTGCTTCCCGGGACGACTACGAGCAGTACTTC.

The V and J genes are TRBV20-1 and TRBJ1-5; 9 bases line up with TRBD1. Germline trimming cut 0 bases from V and 4 bases from J; bases unmatched to any gene: 7. Per germline, CDR1 DFQATT and CDR2 SNEGSKA (reference sequence). The CDR3 runs 16 residues. CDR3 loop: CSARDVLDRGNQPQHF. The CDR3 nucleotides read TGCAGTGCTAGAGATGTCCTAGACAGGGGGAATCAGCCCCAGCATTTT.

This clonotype was seen a few times. This chain joins TRBV24-1 and TRBJ1-4; 7 bases match TRBD1. The V and J ends lost 11 bases and 3 bases, in that order; junction bases with no gene match: 5. This CDR3 has 13 amino acids. Germline CDR1 KGHDR, CDR2 SFDVKD. CDR3 region: CAITGAPNEKLFF. Written as DNA, the CDR3 is TGTGCCATTACAGGGGCCCCTAATGAAAAACTGTTTTTT.

This clonotype was seen more than once but under ten times. CDR3 residues: CASSFRAGVAGELFF. In nucleotides, the CDR3 is TGCGCCAGCAGCTTCAGAGCGGGAGTCGCCGGGGAGCTGTTTTTT. The chain couples TRBV5-1 to TRBJ2-2; 8 nucleotides line up with TRBD2. The J segment lost 6 bases and the V segment lost 2 bases, leaving 6 bases of the junction unmatched. This CDR3 spans 15 amino acids. Looked up from germline, CDR1 is SGHRS and CDR2 is YFSETQ.

This clonotype was seen at least ten times. The rearrangement links TRBV29-1 to TRBJ2-1; TRBD1 matches at 7 bases. CDR1 is SQVTM, CDR2 ANQGSEA, per germline. J was trimmed by 9 bases and V by 4 bases; bases with no gene match: 9. This CDR3 is 13 amino acids long. This chain's CDR3 is CSVVRQGRREQFF. The CDR3 DNA sequence: TGCAGCGTTGTCCGACAGGGAAGGCGTGAGCAGTTCTTC.

The chain joins TRBV5-1 to TRBJ2-2; D unclear. The CDR3 totals 14 residues. V gave up 2 bases and J gave up 2 bases, with 7 bases separating them. Germline V CDR1 and CDR2: SGHRS, YFSETQ. CDR3 nucleotide sequence: TGCGCCAGCAGCTTTACCCACAACACCGGGGAGCTGTTTTTT. Residues: CASSFTHNTGELFF.

Ten or more counts support this clonotype. V usage is TRBV20-1 and J usage is TRBJ2-1, with 7 bases aligning to TRBD1. With 7 bases clipped from V and 6 bases from J, the junction kept 6 bases outside the gene matches. This CDR3 comprises 12 residues. Germline lookup yields CDR1 DFQATT and CDR2 SNEGSKA (reference sequence). Here the CDR3 DNA reads TGCAGTGGGAAACAGGGGATCAATGAGCAGTTCTTC. Residues: CSGKQGINEQFF.

This clonotype appeared many times. This rearrangement joins TRBV5-1 to TRBJ2-7; D remains unclear. Germline-derived CDR1 and CDR2 are SGHRS and YFSETQ. There are 14 residues in the CDR3. V dropped 4 bases and J dropped 2 bases, with 13 bases sitting between them. This CDR3 is CASSLTSLTYEQYF. Here the CDR3 DNA reads TGCGCCAGCAGCCTGACCAGCCTAACCTACGAGCAGTACTTC.

This clonotype was picked up many times. This chain links TRBV29-1 with TRBJ2-7; 7 positions match TRBD1. The CDR3 is 11 amino acids. In germline, CDR1 is SQVTM, CDR2 ANQGSEA. The ends lost 4 bases at V and 6 bases at J; junction bases unmatched: 3. The CDR3 reads CSVGGQAEQYF. For the CDR3, the DNA is TGCAGCGTTGGAGGACAGGCCGAGCAGTACTTC.

This clonotype was found many times. The chain uses TRBV5-1 and TRBJ2-1, with D possibly matching TRBD1 (6 bases). The V end lost 5 bases, the J end lost 9 bases, and 18 bases lay between the germline ends. This CDR3 region has 14 residues. The germline CDR1 and CDR2 sequences are SGHRS and YFSETQ. The CDR3 nucleotides read TGCGCCAGCAGGGCCGGGACATCGTATCGTGAGCAGTTCTTC. Its protein is CASRAGTSYREQFF.

This clonotype was picked up many times. The chain links TRBV4-1 to TRBJ1-2, with D unresolved. Germline V gene data show CDR1 as MGHRA and CDR2 as YSYEKL. Deletions cut 0 bases from V and 4 bases from J, with 12 bases between. CDR3 length: 15 residues. The DNA of the CDR3 is TGCGCCAGCAGCCAAGATTGGAGCCCTCCCTATGGCTACACCTTC. It translates to CASSQDWSPPYGYTF.

This clonotype was detected a few times. This chain connects TRBV7-9 to TRBJ2-3; D gene ambiguous. The CDR3 totals 17 residues. The germline gives CDR1 SEHNR, CDR2 FQNEAQ (reference sequence). V was cut by 5 bases and J by 4 bases, with 22 bases left in between. CDR3 sequence reads: CASSPPTLDRPSDTQYF. CDR3 DNA sequence: TGTGCCAGCAGCCCGCCGACCCTCGATAGACCGTCAGATACGCAGTATTTT.

The V call is TRBV5-1, the J call TRBJ1-5; 11 positions agree with TRBD1. Germline CDR1 is SGHRS and CDR2 is YFSETQ. This CDR3 is 15 amino acids long. Trimming took 4 bases from V and 6 from J; bases not matched to a gene: 6. CDR3 sequence reads: CASSPGQGASQPQHF. The CDR3 coding sequence is TGCGCCAGCAGCCCAGGACAGGGGGCGAGTCAGCCCCAGCATTTT.

The chain combines TRBV28 with TRBJ2-3, with D possibly matching TRBD1 (6 bases). V was cut by 5 bases and J by 0 bases, with 18 bases left in between. The CDR3 has 17 amino acids. Germline V gene lookup returns CDR1 MDHEN and CDR2 SYDVKM. Here the CDR3 DNA reads TGTGCCAGCAGTCCCCCAGGGGCGGGTACTAGCACAGATACGCAGTATTTT. Its translation is CASSPPGAGTSTDTQYF.

The sample holds a few counts of this clonotype. This chain connects TRBV28 to TRBJ2-3; 9 positions agree with TRBD2. The CDR3 totals 16 residues. V lost 5 bases and J lost 6; bases outside the gene matches: 12. Germline CDR1 and CDR2: MDHEN and SYDVKM. The CDR3 DNA sequence: TGTGCCAGCAGTCCCACTAGCGGGTGGGGGATGGATACGCAGTATTTT. This codes for CASSPTSGWGMDTQYF.

This clonotype was found many times. This chain uses TRBV5-1 with TRBJ2-3; D is unresolved. Germline CDR1 is SGHRS and CDR2 is YFSETQ. The CDR3 length is 11 residues. The V gene lost 4 bases and the J gene lost 2 bases, with 2 bases spanning the gap. CDR3 amino acids: CASSDTDTQYF. The CDR3 nucleotides are TGCGCCAGCAGCGACACAGATACGCAGTATTTT.

The chain combines TRBV7-2 with TRBJ2-7, with D tentatively TRBD2 (5 bases). CDR1 SGHTA and CDR2 FQGNSA come from the germline V gene. V was pared by 4 bases and J by 0 bases, with 10 bases between. This CDR3 contains 14 residues. As DNA, the CDR3 is TGTGCCAGCAGCTCACCCCGGGACTCCTACGAGCAGTACTTC. Protein: CASSSPRDSYEQYF.

There are a few counts of this clonotype. The V call is TRBV7-9, the J call TRBJ2-1; TRBD2 matches at 12 bases. From germline, CDR1 is SEHNR and CDR2 FQNEAQ (reference sequence). CDR3 length equals 16 residues. Trimming removed 5 bases from V and 7 bases from J; junction bases left unmatched: 9. The CDR3 nucleotides are TGTGCCAGCAGCCCCCCGGGACTAGCGGGTTTAAATGAGCAGTTCTTC. It specifies CASSPPGLAGLNEQFF.

This clonotype has at least ten counts. The V gene is TRBV5-1, the J gene TRBJ2-1; a weak D match, TRBD1 (6 bases). The V end was cut by 0 bases, the J end by 10 bases, with 14 bases between. Per the germline V gene, CDR1 is SGHRS and CDR2 is YFSETQ. The CDR3 sequence is 14 residues long. The CDR3 is CASSLVRPDREQFF. For the CDR3, the DNA is TGCGCCAGCAGCTTGGTCCGACCTGACAGGGAGCAGTTCTTC.

CDR3 DNA sequence: TGTGCCAGCAGTTTTTCAGGGCGGGGTATCTATGGCTACACCTTC. This translates into CASSFSGRGIYGYTF. This chain joins TRBV27 and TRBJ1-2; D perhaps matches TRBD1 (5 bases). Deletions cut 3 bases from V and 4 bases from J, with 15 bases between. This CDR3 has 15 residues. CDR1 is MNHEY, CDR2 SMNVEV, per germline (reference sequence).

The chain has TRBV18 and TRBJ1-5, with TRBD1 as a possible D gene (5 bases). In germline, CDR1 is KGHSH, CDR2 LQKENI. This CDR3 is built from 16 residues. V lost 3 bases and J 0 bases, leaving 12 bases between the germline ends. The CDR3 loop is CASSPEGKFSNQPQHF. The CDR3 DNA is TGTGCCAGCTCACCCGAGGGGAAATTTAGCAATCAGCCCCAGCATTTT.

This clonotype was seen many times. This chain connects TRBV12-3 or TRBV12-4 to TRBJ2-7, with D unclear. The CDR3 has 13 amino acids. Trimming removed 5 bases from V and 2 bases from J, with 10 bases in between. This CDR3 reads CASSPPFAYEQYF. The CDR3 region has the DNA TGTGCCAGCAGTCCCCCCTTTGCCTACGAGCAGTACTTC.

This rearrangement joins TRBV20-1 to TRBJ2-1; 10 bases are a match to TRBD2. The CDR3 runs to 16 residues. V trimming: 5 bases; J trimming: 3 bases; junction bases outside the gene matches: 10. The V gene's germline CDR1 is DFQATT and CDR2 SNEGSKA (reference sequence). Here the CDR3 reads CSAPVASGSFYNEQFF. CDR3 coding DNA: TGCAGTGCTCCAGTGGCTAGCGGGAGCTTCTACAATGAGCAGTTCTTC.